A selection of T cell receptor beta chains follows, all from one sample in a study of T cell changes during pregnancy in multiple sclerosis. Here immunoSEQ multiplex PCR was the method, and the copy in TCRdb shows in-frame clones only, minus some. Of some 42,000 clones in the sample, around 90% were seen once. The starting material was CD4+ T cells from peripheral blood mononuclear cells, obtained after pregnancy. These receptors originate from a female donor with multiple sclerosis, enrolled in a pregnancy study. Both conserved end residues are part of each CDR3. A D gene is named only where the DNA matches it firmly. Some rows mark clone size as missing; the rest say once, few, many or name a class of expanded clone.

TRBV10-3	TRBD1	TRBJ2-2	once	CAISELGQGAGGTGELFF	TGTGCCATCAGTGAGCTTGGACAGGGGGCAGGTGGCACCGGGGAGCTGTTTTTT
TRBV27	.	TRBJ1-5	.	CASSLSGGRGNQPQHF	TGTGCCAGCAGTTTATCTGGGGGCCGGGGCAATCAGCCCCAGCATTTT
TRBV28	.	TRBJ1-1	.	CASSLRITEAFF	TGTGCCAGCAGTTTACGTATCACTGAAGCTTTCTTT
TRBV5-1	TRBD1	TRBJ2-3	.	CASSTGQGNTDTQYF	TGCGCCAGCAGCACGGGACAGGGGAACACAGATACGCAGTATTTT
TRBV12-5	.	TRBJ1-6	.	CASGLGQSDNSPLHF	TGTGCTAGTGGTTTGGGACAGTCCGATAATTCACCCCTCCACTTT
TRBV9	.	TRBJ1-3	.	CASSVALGNTIYF	TGTGCCAGCAGCGTAGCCCTCGGAAACACCATATATTTT
TRBV5-6	TRBD1	TRBJ2-4	once	CASTWDRGVKNIQYF	TGTGCCAGCACCTGGGACAGGGGGGTCAAAAACATTCAGTACTTC
TRBV18	.	TRBJ1-1	.	CASSPEIRGENTEAFF	TGTGCCAGCTCACCAGAAATCAGGGGTGAGAACACTGAAGCTTTCTTT
TRBV7-3	.	TRBJ1-1	once	CASSLHPQRRQANTEAFF	TGTGCCAGCAGCTTGCACCCCCAACGCAGGCAGGCGAACACTGAAGCTTTCTTT
TRBV7-2	.	TRBJ2-7	.	CASSSRRGTYEQYF	TGTGCCAGCAGCTCTAGGCGGGGCACCTACGAGCAGTACTTC
TRBV27	.	TRBJ1-5	.	CASRYGSNQPQHF	TGTGCCAGCAGGTACGGGAGCAATCAGCCCCAGCATTTT
TRBV18	.	TRBJ1-3	.	CASSLDRSSGNTIYF	TGTGCCAGCTCACTTGACAGATCCTCTGGAAACACCATATATTTT
TRBV29-1	TRBD2	TRBJ2-4	.	CSVIESAGGRLGKNIQYF	TGCAGCGTTATCGAGTCAGCGGGGGGGCGTTTGGGCAAAAACATTCAGTACTTC
TRBV19	TRBD2	TRBJ2-3	.	CASSSTSGTDTQYF	TGTGCCAGTAGTTCGACTAGCGGGACAGATACGCAGTATTTT
TRBV6-4	.	TRBJ1-2	.	CASKPAGSTYGYTF	TGTGCCAGCAAACCCGCAGGGTCAACTTATGGCTACACCTTC
TRBV5-6	.	TRBJ1-3	.	CASSLDWTSGNTIYF	TGTGCCAGCAGCTTGGACTGGACATCTGGAAACACCATATATTTT
TRBV27	.	TRBJ2-3	.	CASKDRLPPDTQYF	TGTGCCAGCAAAGACAGATTACCGCCAGATACGCAGTATTTT
TRBV11-2	.	TRBJ1-6	.	CASSFHSYNSPLHF	TGTGCCAGCAGCTTTCACTCCTATAATTCACCCCTCCACTTT
TRBV5-1	TRBD2	TRBJ2-3	.	CASSQRGGGPDTQYF	TGCGCCAGCAGCCAGCGGGGGGGCGGGCCAGATACGCAGTATTTT
TRBV6-1	.	TRBJ1-5	.	CASRLQISLDQPQHF	TGTGCCAGCAGATTACAGATTTCTTTGGATCAGCCCCAGCATTTT
TRBV6-5	.	TRBJ2-7	.	CASSRGQEVSYEQYF	TGTGCCAGCAGCCGAGGACAAGAGGTCTCCTACGAGCAGTACTTC
TRBV5-1	.	TRBJ2-2	.	CASSLEQGGTGELFF	TGCGCCAGCAGCTTAGAGCAGGGAGGCACCGGGGAGCTGTTTTTT
TRBV5-1	.	TRBJ2-3	once	CASSSQGWSDTQYF	TGCGCCAGCAGCTCACAGGGCTGGTCAGATACGCAGTATTTT
TRBV5-1	TRBD2	TRBJ2-3	.	CASSPGLAGGRTDTQYF	TGCGCCAGCAGCCCGGGACTAGCGGGGGGGAGAACAGATACGCAGTATTTT
TRBV7-9	.	TRBJ2-2	.	CALGTSNTGELFF	TGTGCCCTCGGTACGTCGAACACCGGGGAGCTGTTTTTT
TRBV15	.	TRBJ1-4	.	CATSRSGNEKLFF	TGTGCCACCAGCAGAAGCGGGAATGAAAAACTGTTTTTT
TRBV11-2	TRBD2	TRBJ2-3	.	CASSLEGRLAGGLDTQYF	TGTGCCAGCAGCTTAGAGGGGAGACTAGCGGGGGGGCTCGATACGCAGTATTTT
TRBV28	TRBD1	TRBJ2-5	.	CASSYYRGPHQGETQYF	TGTGCCAGCAGTTACTACAGGGGGCCCCACCAAGGAGAGACCCAGTACTTC
TRBV5-1	TRBD1	TRBJ1-1	.	CASNRGPVMNTEAFF	TGCGCCAGTAACAGGGGGCCGGTTATGAACACTGAAGCTTTCTTT
TRBV6-6	TRBD1	TRBJ2-7	.	CASSYSWDSYEQYF	TGTGCCAGCAGTTACTCATGGGACAGCTACGAGCAGTACTTC
TRBV2	.	TRBJ1-5	.	CASSFTGISNQPQHF	TGTGCCAGCAGTTTTACAGGTATTAGCAATCAGCCCCAGCATTTT
TRBV5-1	TRBD1	TRBJ2-5	.	CASSSRQGNVEETQYF	TGCGCCAGCAGCTCCCGACAGGGCAACGTGGAAGAGACCCAGTACTTC
TRBV5-1	TRBD1	TRBJ1-2	.	CASSADRGIGRDGYTF	TGCGCCAGCAGCGCCGACAGGGGGATAGGCAGGGATGGCTACACCTTC
TRBV10-1	.	TRBJ1-1	.	CASSRTGAGGSEAFF	TGCGCCAGCAGTCGTACCGGAGCCGGAGGAAGTGAAGCTTTCTTT
TRBV19	TRBD1	TRBJ2-7	.	CASRDRGNSYEQYF	TGTGCCAGTAGGGACAGGGGAAATAGCTACGAGCAGTACTTC
TRBV7-9	TRBD1	TRBJ1-6	.	CASSLFQGAVSPLHF	TGTGCCAGCAGCTTATTCCAGGGGGCCGTCTCACCCCTCCACTTT
TRBV12-5	TRBD1	TRBJ2-3	.	CASGPQGADTQYF	TGTGCTAGTGGTCCGCAGGGGGCAGATACGCAGTATTTT
TRBV6-6	.	TRBJ1-1	.	CASSYGTVRMNTEAFF	TGTGCCAGCAGTTACGGTACGGTCAGGATGAACACTGAAGCTTTCTTT
TRBV7-3	.	TRBJ2-2	few	CASSPIPPRGTGELFF	TGTGCCAGCAGCCCAATACCCCCTCGGGGAACCGGGGAGCTGTTTTTT
TRBV7-8	.	TRBJ1-1	.	CASSFGPRFKAFF	TGTGCCAGCAGCTTCGGTCCGAGATTTAAAGCTTTCTTT
TRBV10-3	TRBD1	TRBJ1-4	.	CAISDRTRTGDEKLFF	TGTGCCATCAGTGACCGTACCCGGACAGGGGATGAAAAACTGTTTTTT
TRBV5-4	TRBD1	TRBJ1-1	.	CASSPGQGATEAFF	TGTGCCAGCAGCCCGGGACAGGGGGCGACTGAAGCTTTCTTT
TRBV7-2	TRBD1	TRBJ1-6	.	CASSSRQGRSPLHF	TGTGCCAGCAGCTCGAGACAGGGTCGGTCACCCCTCCACTTT
TRBV7-2	TRBD1	TRBJ1-3	.	CASSPPQGALGNTIYF	TGTGCCAGCAGCCCCCCTCAGGGGGCGCTGGGAAACACCATATATTTT
TRBV15	.	TRBJ2-1	.	CATSRDLAPYNEQFF	TGTGCCACCAGCAGAGATTTGGCACCATACAATGAGCAGTTCTTC
TRBV28	TRBD2	TRBJ2-1	once	CASSSHTSGGAYNEQFF	TGTGCCAGCAGTTCCCATACTAGCGGGGGAGCCTACAATGAGCAGTTCTTC
TRBV19	TRBD1	TRBJ1-1	.	CASSERTGRSFF	TGTGCCAGTAGTGAGAGGACAGGGAGGTCTTTCTTT
TRBV9	.	TRBJ1-6	.	CASSVGGPGNSPLHF	TGTGCCAGCAGCGTAGGGGGCCCTGGGAATTCACCCCTCCACTTT
TRBV28	.	TRBJ1-3	.	CASSLGGGLEGNTIYF	TGTGCCAGCAGTTTAGGTGGGGGCTTGGAAGGAAACACCATATATTTT
TRBV9	.	TRBJ2-5	.	CATVRGGRYVYPHAVAQYF	TGTGCCACCGTGAGGGGGGGTCGATACGTTTACCCTCATGCAGTGGCCCAGTACTTC
TRBV18	.	TRBJ1-2	.	CASSQNRDLFGYGYTF	TGTGCCAGCTCCCAGAACAGGGATCTATTCGGCTATGGCTACACCTTC
TRBV5-6	TRBD1	TRBJ1-6	.	CASSLTGQRDSPLHF	TGTGCCAGCAGCCTTACGGGACAGAGAGATTCACCCCTCCACTTT